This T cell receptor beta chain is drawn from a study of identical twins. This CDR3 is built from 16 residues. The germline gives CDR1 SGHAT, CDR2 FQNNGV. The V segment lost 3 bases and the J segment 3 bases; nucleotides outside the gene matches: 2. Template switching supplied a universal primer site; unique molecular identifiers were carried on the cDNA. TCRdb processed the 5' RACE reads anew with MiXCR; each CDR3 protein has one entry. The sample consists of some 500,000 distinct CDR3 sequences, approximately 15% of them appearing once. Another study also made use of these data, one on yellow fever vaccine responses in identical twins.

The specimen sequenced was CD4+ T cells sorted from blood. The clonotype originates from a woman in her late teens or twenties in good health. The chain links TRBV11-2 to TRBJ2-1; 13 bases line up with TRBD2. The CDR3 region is CASSFTSGRVYNEQFF. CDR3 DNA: TGTGCCAGCAGCTTCACTAGCGGGAGGGTCTACAATGAGCAGTTCTTC. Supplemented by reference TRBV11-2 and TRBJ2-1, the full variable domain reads EAGVAQSPRYKIIEKRQSVAFWCNPISGHATLYWYQQILGQGPKLLIQFQNNGVVDDSQLPKDRFSAERLKGVDSTLKIQPAKLEDSAVYLCASSFTSGRVYNEQFFGPGTRLTVL.